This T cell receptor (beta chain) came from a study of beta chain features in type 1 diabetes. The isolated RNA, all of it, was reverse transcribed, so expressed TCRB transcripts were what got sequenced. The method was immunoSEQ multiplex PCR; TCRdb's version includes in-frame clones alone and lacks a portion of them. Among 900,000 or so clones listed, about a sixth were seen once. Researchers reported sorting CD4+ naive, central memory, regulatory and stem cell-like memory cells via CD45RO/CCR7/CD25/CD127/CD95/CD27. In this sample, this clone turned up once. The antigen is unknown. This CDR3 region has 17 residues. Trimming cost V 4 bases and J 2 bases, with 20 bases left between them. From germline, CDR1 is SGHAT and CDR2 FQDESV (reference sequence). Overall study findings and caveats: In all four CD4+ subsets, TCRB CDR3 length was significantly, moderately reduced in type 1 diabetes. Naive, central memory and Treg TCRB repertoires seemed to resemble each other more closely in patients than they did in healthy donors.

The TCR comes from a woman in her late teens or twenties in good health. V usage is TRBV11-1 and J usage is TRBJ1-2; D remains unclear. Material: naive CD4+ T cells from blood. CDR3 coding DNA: TGTGCCAGCAGCTCACTCCAGGAAAGATGGACCAACTATGGCTACACCTTC. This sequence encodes CASSSLQERWTNYGYTF.